These 10 T cell receptor beta chains came from one sample sequenced in a study of regulatory T cells in long-lasting Graves disease. Researchers made TCR beta libraries by using iRepertoire HTBI primers and running Arm-PCR on CDR3 regions. MiXCR, applied by TCRdb to the multiplex PCR reads, yields one record per CDR3 protein. The data show 400,000 to 450,000 distinct CDR3 sequences, about a quarter seen once. Stated time point: persistent/refractory GD, antithyroid drugs over 5 years with positive TRAb. PBMC-extracted RNA yielded the TCR library. The source was peripheral blood mononuclear cells (PBMCs), collected when the disease was refractory, from a patient treated with antithyroid drugs. These receptors were collected from a female donor with Graves disease.

The V and J genes are TRBV6-1 and TRBJ2-2; 9 bases match TRBD2. Germline CDR1 reads MNHNS; CDR2 reads SASEGT. The length of the CDR3 is 15 residues. The V gene end was trimmed by 7 bases and the J gene end by 5 bases; junction bases not matched to a gene: 8. The CDR3 reads CASKRIAGETGELFF. CDR3 nucleotides: TGTGCCAGCAAACGAATAGCGGGAGAGACCGGGGAGCTGTTTTTT.

This clonotype has a count of ten or more. The chain combines TRBV20-1 with TRBJ1-5; D remains unclear. Looked up from germline, CDR1 is DFQATT and CDR2 is SNEGSKA (reference sequence). The CDR3 has 12 residues. Trimming left V 4 bases short and J 4 bases short, with 8 bases between. CDR3 amino acids: CSAMRQNQPQHF. In DNA, the CDR3 is TGCAGTGCTATGCGACAAAATCAGCCCCAGCATTTT.

The chain combines TRBV10-3 with TRBJ2-2, with TRBD2 matching over 8 bases. The CDR3 runs to 15 residues. V trimming: 10 bases; J trimming: 4 bases; junction bases outside the gene matches: 11. Germline V gene lookup returns CDR1 ENHRY and CDR2 SYGVKD. The chain's CDR3 is CASQVAGGGTGELFF. The DNA of the CDR3 is TGTGCCAGTCAGGTGGCGGGAGGCGGCACCGGGGAGCTGTTTTTT.

This clonotype was observed many times. The chain has TRBV6-1 and TRBJ2-4, with 10 bases aligning to TRBD1. The J segment lost 9 bases and the V segment lost 3 bases, leaving 11 bases of the junction unmatched. This CDR3 comprises 16 residues. CDR1 MNHNS and CDR2 SASEGT come from the germline V gene. CDR3 coding DNA: TGTGCCAGCAGTGATTACAACCGGGACAGGGGTCGCATTCAGTACTTC. This sequence encodes CASSDYNRDRGRIQYF.

This clonotype was seen a handful of times. This sequence may be a read error, since a much larger clone differs from it by one base. V gene TRBV30 combines with J gene TRBJ2-5, with D perhaps matching TRBD1 (6 bases). Germline V gene sequence: CDR1 GTSNPN, CDR2 SVGIG (reference sequence). V lost 6 bases, J lost 6 bases, and 17 bases lay in between. The CDR3 covers 13 residues. The CDR3 sequence: CACRKRTVKTQYF. CDR3 bases: TGTGCCTGCCGGAAGAGGACAGTAAAGACCCAGTACTTC.

In its sample, this clonotype was seen many times. This chain links TRBV30 with TRBJ2-7; D not certain. CDR1 is GTSNPN and CDR2 is SVGIG in the germline V gene (reference sequence). The germline V and J ends were trimmed by 3 bases and 3 bases, with 6 bases remaining between them. The length of the CDR3 is 11 residues. The CDR3 DNA follows: TGTGCCTGGAGGGAAGACTACGAGCAGTACTTC. It yields the protein CAWREDYEQYF.

In this sample, this clonotype turned up many times. V is TRBV12-3 or TRBV12-4 and J is TRBJ2-5; 11 bases agree with TRBD2. V dropped 6 bases and J dropped 3; count of bases not matched to a gene: 6. This CDR3 is built from 15 residues. The CDR3 DNA follows: TGTGCCAGCAGCTGGAGTAGCGGGAGGGAAGAGACCCAGTACTTC. This translates into CASSWSSGREETQYF.

This clonotype was observed a few times. V and J are TRBV5-1 and TRBJ2-4, with a tentative D call TRBD1 (6 bases). The CDR3 consists of 16 residues. The germline CDR1 and CDR2 sequences are SGHRS and YFSETQ. V lost 0 bases and J 7 bases, leaving 17 bases between the germline ends. The CDR3 DNA follows: TGCGCCAGCAGCTTGGCCAATACAGGGTGGCTTAACATTCAGTACTTC. Translated: CASSLANTGWLNIQYF.

CDR3 sequence: CASILFPGMNTEAFF. The CDR3 nucleotides read TGTGCCAGCATCCTCTTTCCAGGGATGAACACTGAAGCTTTCTTT. The chain has TRBV12-3 or TRBV12-4 and TRBJ1-1; TRBD1 is a possible D gene (5 bases). Between the trimmed V and J ends, which lost 7 bases and 0 bases, there was a span of 15 bases. The CDR3 spans 15 residues.

Comments on this clonotype: A much bigger clone sits one base away, suggesting this may be a read error. J is TRBJ2-7 and V is TRBV2; unclear D gene. Per germline, CDR1 SNHLY and CDR2 FYNNEI. Trimming left V 1 base short and J 3 bases short, with 13 bases between. This CDR3 is built from 15 residues. The DNA for the CDR3 is TGTGCCAGCAGTGAAGTGCGGCAGGAAAGCTACGAGCAGTACTTC. Its translation is CASSEVRQESYEQYF.